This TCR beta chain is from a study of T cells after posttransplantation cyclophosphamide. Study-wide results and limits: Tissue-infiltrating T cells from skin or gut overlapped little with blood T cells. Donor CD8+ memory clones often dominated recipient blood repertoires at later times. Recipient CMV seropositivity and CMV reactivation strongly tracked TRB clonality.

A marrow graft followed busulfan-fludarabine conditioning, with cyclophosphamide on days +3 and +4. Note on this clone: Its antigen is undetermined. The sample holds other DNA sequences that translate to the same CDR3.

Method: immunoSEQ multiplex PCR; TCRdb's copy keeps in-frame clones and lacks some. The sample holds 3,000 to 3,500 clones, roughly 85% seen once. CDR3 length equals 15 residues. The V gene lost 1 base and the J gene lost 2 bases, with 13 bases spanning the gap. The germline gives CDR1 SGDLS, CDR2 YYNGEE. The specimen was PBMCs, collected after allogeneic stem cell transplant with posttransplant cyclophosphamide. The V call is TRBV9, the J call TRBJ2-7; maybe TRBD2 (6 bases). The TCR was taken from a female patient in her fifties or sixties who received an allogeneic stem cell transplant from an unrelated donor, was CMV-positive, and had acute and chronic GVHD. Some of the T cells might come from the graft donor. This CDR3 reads CASSVTRDSPYEQYF. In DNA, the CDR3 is TGTGCCAGCAGCGTAACGCGGGACTCGCCCTACGAGCAGTACTTC.